One sample yielded the 27 T cell receptor beta chains listed below, sequenced in a study of multiple sclerosis patients with progressive multifocal leukoencephalopathy. The time point was: approximately 11 months of natalizumab therapy. Libraries were prepared by immunoSEQ multiplex PCR; TCRdb keeps only in-frame clonotypes and omits some of them. The data hold about 25,000 clones, with around 90% observed a single time. The specimen was PBMCs, collected from a patient treated with natalizumab. The receptors were gathered from a young man with multiple sclerosis.

This chain connects TRBV4-2 to TRBJ1-1, with a possible D match to TRBD1 (6 bases). Germline V gives CDR1 LGHNA, CDR2 YNFKEQ. Trimming shortened V by 2 bases and J by 0 bases, and 10 bases separated the two germline ends. CDR3 length: 15 residues. CDR3 residues: CASSQLQGLNTEAFF. The CDR3 DNA follows: TGTGCCAGCAGCCAACTACAGGGATTGAACACTGAAGCTTTCTTT.

V and J are TRBV10-3 and TRBJ2-3, with D uncertain. Germline V gene lookup returns CDR1 ENHRY and CDR2 SYGVKD. The CDR3 is 11 residues long. V lost 4 bases and J lost 5, with 4 bases in between. This chain's CDR3 is CAISGGDTQYF. The CDR3 DNA reads as TGTGCCATCAGTGGGGGAGATACGCAGTATTTT.

The DNA for the CDR3 is TGTGCCAGCTCACCTCAGACTAGAGACGAGCAGTACGTC. It yields the protein CASSPQTRDEQYV. The chain combines TRBV18 with TRBJ2-7; TRBD2 might be the D (6 bases). V shed 3 bases and J shed 5 bases, with 11 bases lying between them. This CDR3 comprises 13 residues. Germline V gene sequence: CDR1 KGHSH, CDR2 LQKENI.

This clone came up once. The rearrangement joins TRBV6-6 to TRBJ2-3, with D hard to call. The V gene lost 0 bases and the J gene lost 3 bases, with 7 bases spanning the gap. Germline V CDR1 and CDR2: MNHNY, SVGAGI (reference sequence). The CDR3 contains 14 residues. The CDR3 loop reads CASSYSGITDTQYF. The DNA for the CDR3 is TGTGCCAGCAGTTACTCGGGGATTACAGATACGCAGTATTTT.

V and J are TRBV11-3 and TRBJ2-2; D is perhaps TRBD2 (6 bases). Germline V CDR1 and CDR2: SGHNT, YENEEA. The CDR3 has 15 residues. Trimming cost V 1 base and J 3 bases, with 9 bases left between them. CDR3 residues: CASSLVSGHTGELFF. CDR3 bases: TGTGCCAGCAGCTTAGTTAGCGGACACACCGGGGAGCTGTTTTTT.

This chain links TRBV21-1 with TRBJ2-7; TRBD2 is taken as the D call from the table, unchecked against the DNA. TRBV21-1 is recorded as a pseudogene. The CDR3 contains 16 residues. Here the CDR3 DNA reads TGTGCCAGCAGCCCCGTGCGGGGGGAGAGCTCCTACGAGCAGTACGTC. Translation: CASSPVRGESSYEQYV.

The chain carries TRBV2 and TRBJ2-1, with D possibly matching TRBD2 (6 bases). Germline loops: CDR1 SNHLY, CDR2 FYNNEI. The V end lost 6 bases, the J end lost 1 base, and 7 bases lay between the germline ends. CDR3 size: 13 residues. The DNA for the CDR3 is TGTGCCAGCAGCGGGGGATCCTACAATGAGCAGTTCTTC. It codes for CASSGGSYNEQFF.

This chain joins TRBV4-3 and TRBJ2-3; no reliable D call. V dropped 8 bases and J dropped 2 bases, with 11 bases sitting between them. The CDR3 runs 13 residues. Germline CDR1 and CDR2: LGHNA and YSLEER. CDR3 region: CASGSFDTDTQYF. CDR3 coding DNA: TGCGCCAGCGGATCATTTGACACAGATACGCAGTATTTT.

The chain links TRBV5-4 to TRBJ1-1, with a weak D call TRBD1 (5 bases). Looked up from germline, CDR1 is SGHNT and CDR2 is YYREEE (reference sequence). This CDR3 comprises 15 residues. Trimming took off 0 bases at V and 3 bases at J, with 12 bases between the two ends. The CDR3 nucleotides read TGTGCCAGCAGCTTGGTACGCGGCAGGGACACTGAAGCTTTCTTT. Protein sequence: CASSLVRGRDTEAFF.

The genes are TRBV10-3 and TRBJ1-5, with a possible D match to TRBD1 (6 bases). This CDR3 spans 12 amino acids. Germline CDR1 reads ENHRY; CDR2 reads SYGVKD. Deletions cut 5 bases from V and 4 bases from J, with 6 bases between. This chain's CDR3 is CAISQGNQPQHF. The CDR3 region has the DNA TGTGCCATCAGTCAGGGGAATCAGCCCCAGCATTTT.

The gene calls are TRBV6-6 and TRBJ1-2, with D possibly being TRBD1 (5 bases). Between the trimmed V and J ends, which lost 2 bases and 2 bases, there was a span of 12 bases. The CDR3 has 15 amino acids. Looked up from germline, CDR1 is MNHNY and CDR2 is SVGAGI (reference sequence). Written as DNA, the CDR3 is TGTGCCAGCAGTTACCTCGAGGACACAAACTATGGCTACACCTTC. Its protein is CASSYLEDTNYGYTF.

V usage is TRBV14 and J usage is TRBJ2-6; perhaps D is TRBD1 or TRBD2 (6 bases each). Trimming cost V 2 bases and J 2 bases, with 13 bases left between them. The CDR3 has 17 amino acids. Germline loops: CDR1 SGHDN, CDR2 FVKESK. The CDR3 DNA sequence: TGTGCCAGCAGCCAAAACAGGGACTTCCCTGGGGCCAACGTCCTGACTTTC. Translated, it gives CASSQNRDFPGANVLTF.

J is TRBJ1-2 and V is TRBV9, with a weak D call TRBD1 (5 bases). The CDR3 totals 13 residues. Deletions cut 7 bases from V and 4 bases from J, with 14 bases between. Germline V lookup: CDR1 SGDLS, CDR2 YYNGEE. The CDR3 is CASRGEWLYGYTF. The CDR3 bases are TGTGCCAGCCGGGGGGAGTGGCTCTATGGCTACACCTTC.

The chain carries TRBV7-2 and TRBJ2-4, with 7 bases matching TRBD1. Trimming removed 5 bases from V and 6 bases from J; junction bases left unmatched: 7. Looked up from germline, CDR1 is SGHTA and CDR2 is FQGNSA. CDR3 length: 14 residues. The CDR3 here is CASSPTQGRNIQYF. The CDR3 region has the DNA TGTGCCAGCAGCCCGACACAGGGGCGAAACATTCAGTACTTC. The full variable domain, with the rest looked up from reference TRBV7-2 and TRBJ2-4, is GAGVSQSPSNKVTEKGKDVELRCDPISGHTALYWYRQSLGQGLEFLIYFQGNSAPDKSGLPSDRFSAERTGGSVSTLTIQRTQQEDSAVYLCASSPTQGRNIQYFGAGTRLSVL.

J is TRBJ1-1 and V is TRBV19; D uncertain. Germline CDR1 and CDR2: LNHDA and SQIVND (reference sequence). CDR3 size: 13 residues. V was pared by 3 bases and J by 7 bases, with 12 bases between. CDR3 sequence: CASSIKGNLEAFF. CDR3 nucleotide sequence: TGTGCCAGTAGTATTAAGGGAAATCTTGAAGCTTTCTTT.

This chain uses TRBV11-3 with TRBJ2-2; D not resolved. CDR1 SGHNT and CDR2 YENEEA come from the germline V gene. Trimming cost V 5 bases and J 1 base, with 8 bases left between them. CDR3 length equals 14 residues. The CDR3 region is CASSQTRNTGELFF. Written as DNA, the CDR3 is TGTGCCAGCAGCCAGACAAGGAACACCGGGGAGCTGTTTTTT.

The gene calls are TRBV19 and TRBJ2-3; D not certain. The V gene lost 0 bases and the J gene lost 0 bases, with 10 bases spanning the gap. The CDR3 runs to 16 residues. Per germline, CDR1 LNHDA and CDR2 SQIVND (reference sequence). CDR3 DNA: TGTGCCAGTAGTATAGAGGGCGGAGCTAGCACAGATACGCAGTATTTT. Its protein is CASSIEGGASTDTQYF.

The CDR3 region has the DNA TGTGCCAGCAGTCCCCACCGCACTGAAGCTTTCTTT. This sequence encodes CASSPHRTEAFF. The rearrangement links TRBV7-2 to TRBJ1-1; D gene unclear. Germline-derived CDR1 and CDR2 are SGHTA and FQGNSA. The CDR3 extends over 12 amino acids. Trimming cost V 6 bases and J 4 bases, with 9 bases left between them. Filled out from reference TRBV7-2 and TRBJ1-1, the complete variable domain reads GAGVSQSPSNKVTEKGKDVELRCDPISGHTALYWYRQSLGQGLEFLIYFQGNSAPDKSGLPSDRFSAERTGGSVSTLTIQRTQQEDSAVYLCASSPHRTEAFFGQGTRLTVV.

This sequence joins TRBV10-2 and TRBJ2-2; D is undetermined. Trimming cost V 5 bases and J 1 base, with 5 bases left between them. Germline CDR1 and CDR2: WSHSY and SAAADI. The CDR3 length is 13 residues. CDR3 sequence reads: CASSFQNTGELFF. The CDR3, as DNA: TGCGCCAGCAGTTTCCAGAACACCGGGGAGCTGTTTTTT.

The chain has TRBV19 and TRBJ1-1; D is unresolved. V gave up 5 bases and J gave up 5 bases, with 12 bases separating them. Germline-derived CDR1 and CDR2 are LNHDA and SQIVND (reference sequence). The CDR3 runs to 13 residues. The CDR3 DNA reads as TGTGCCAGTAGTGACAATCAGAGGACTGAAGCTTTCTTT. Translated: CASSDNQRTEAFF. The full variable domain, completed using reference TRBV19 and TRBJ1-1, is DGGITQSPKYLFRKEGQNVTLSCEQNLNHDAMYWYRQDPGQGLRLIYYSQIVNDFQKGDIAEGYSVSREKKESFPLTVTSAQKNPTAFYLCASSDNQRTEAFFGQGTRLTVV.

In its sample, this clone was seen once. The chain uses TRBV4-1 and TRBJ2-3; D is uncertain. This CDR3 comprises 16 residues. Trimming stripped 5 bases from V and 4 bases from J, with 19 bases between. CDR1 and CDR2 from the germline V gene are MGHRA and YSYEKL. The CDR3 DNA follows: TGCGCCAGCAGCACCCCAAGCCGGGTAGCATCAGATACGCAGTATTTT. Encoded protein: CASSTPSRVASDTQYF.

This clone has just one count. The gene calls are TRBV9 and TRBJ2-1, with 9 bases lining up with TRBD2. CDR3 length equals 13 residues. The germline CDR1 and CDR2 sequences are SGDLS and YYNGEE. The CDR3 DNA is TGTGCGGTGGGTAGCGGGAGTGTCTATGAGCAGTTCTTC. Protein: CAVGSGSVYEQFF.

V gene TRBV6-5 combines with J gene TRBJ1-2; 11 bases match TRBD1. CDR1 is MNHEY, CDR2 SVGAGI, per germline. Trimming removed 0 bases from V and 4 bases from J; junction bases left unmatched: 4. The CDR3 is made up of 16 amino acids. The DNA of the CDR3 is TGTGCCAGCAGTTACTCAAGGACAGGGGGCGGCTATGGCTACACCTTC. Translated, it gives CASSYSRTGGGYGYTF.

CDR3 sequence reads: CASSPTWAGVTDTQYF. The CDR3 DNA reads as TGCGCCAGCAGCCCAACTTGGGCGGGAGTTACAGATACGCAGTATTTT. The V and J genes are TRBV4-3 and TRBJ2-3; 7 positions match TRBD2. CDR3 length: 16 amino acids. From germline, CDR1 is LGHNA and CDR2 YSLEER. V gave up 4 bases and J gave up 3 bases; unmatched junction bases: 10.

This chain links TRBV4-3 with TRBJ1-1; TRBD1 matches at 12 bases. The ends lost 3 bases at V and 8 bases at J; junction bases unmatched: 4. The germline V gene encodes CDR1 LGHNA and CDR2 YSLEER. The CDR3 extends over 14 amino acids. CDR3 amino acids: CASSQSGTGGEAFF. Written as DNA, the CDR3 is TGCGCCAGCAGCCAGTCCGGGACAGGGGGCGAAGCTTTCTTT.

Comments on this clone: This CDR3 is also generated by other DNA sequences in the sample. The CDR3 nucleotides are TGTGCCAGCAGTGAAGGGGGGACCACCGGGGAGCTGTTTTTT. This sequence encodes CASSEGGTTGELFF. The rearrangement joins TRBV25-1 to TRBJ2-2; tentative D call: TRBD2 (6 bases). The CDR3 is made up of 14 amino acids. The germline gives CDR1 MGHDK, CDR2 SYGVNS. V was cut by 2 bases and J by 4 bases, with 8 bases left in between.

The chain employs TRBV7-9 and TRBJ1-1; D may be TRBD1 (5 bases). The CDR3 sequence is 13 residues long. Germline V gene lookup returns CDR1 SEHNR and CDR2 FQNEAQ (reference sequence). The germline V and J ends were trimmed by 7 bases and 1 base, with 10 bases remaining between them. For the CDR3, the DNA is TGTGCCAGCAAGAAGGGGCCGAACACTGAAGCTTTCTTT. This gives the protein CASKKGPNTEAFF.